The rows below give T cell receptor beta chains drawn from one sample of a study of blood T cell repertoires in COVID-19. Clones were sequenced by immunoSEQ multiplex PCR, and TCRdb holds only the in-frame ones, with some missing. The sample yields about 170,000 clones, 84% seen once. The material sequenced was peripheral blood. These receptors were collected from a man aged 40-49 years who had recovered from COVID-19. CDR3s include the opening cysteine and the closing phenylalanine or tryptophan. D genes are given only for firm matches. A row's size may be missing; if present it is once, few, many or a size class.

J: TRBJ2-2
V: TRBV6-6
size: -
D: -
DNA: TGTGCCAGCAGCCTTACAACCGGGGAGCTGTTTTTT
CDR3: CASSLTTGELFF

J: TRBJ1-4
V: TRBV23-1
size: -
D: TRBD1
DNA: TGCGCCAGCAGCCGACAGGGCCCGGGGGAACTGTTTTTT
CDR3: CASSRQGPGELFF

J: TRBJ1-2
V: TRBV7-2
size: -
D: -
DNA: TGTGCCAGCAGCTTAGTGGGAGGCTATGGCTACACCTTC
CDR3: CASSLVGGYGYTF

J: TRBJ2-1
V: TRBV27
size: -
D: -
DNA: TGTGCCAGCAGTTTATCTGGAGTTTACAATGAGCAGTTCTTC
CDR3: CASSLSGVYNEQFF

J: TRBJ2-1
V: TRBV6-2/TRBV6-3
size: -
D: -
DNA: TGTGCCAGCAGTTACTCGGCCGGACAGGGCGGGGTAGCGGGAGTGTGGAATGAGCAGTTCTTC
CDR3: CASSYSAGQGGVAGVWNEQFF

J: TRBJ2-1
V: TRBV5-4
size: -
D: TRBD1
DNA: TGTGCCAGCAGCTTGGGGCAGGGACAGGGATACAATGAGCAGTTCTTC
CDR3: CASSLGQGQGYNEQFF

J: TRBJ2-5
V: TRBV6-2/TRBV6-3
size: -
D: TRBD2
DNA: TGTGCCAGCAGTTACATAGCTAGCGGAGAGACCCAGTACTTC
CDR3: CASSYIASGETQYF

J: TRBJ1-4
V: TRBV2
size: -
D: TRBD1
DNA: TGTGCCAGAGGAACTCAGGGGGTGTCTAATGAAAAACTGTTTTTT
CDR3: CARGTQGVSNEKLFF

J: TRBJ1-4
V: TRBV10-3
size: -
D: -
DNA: TGTGCCATCAGAGGGGCAGCAACTAATGAAAAACTGTTTTTT
CDR3: CAIRGAATNEKLFF

J: TRBJ2-5
V: TRBV18
size: few
D: -
DNA: TGTGCCAGCTCACCGTTTGGGGCAGGGGTCCTCCAAGAGACCCAGTACTTC
CDR3: CASSPFGAGVLQETQYF

J: TRBJ1-1
V: TRBV10-3
size: -
D: -
DNA: TGTGCCATCAATCCGACAGGTATGAACACTGAAGCTTTCTTT
CDR3: CAINPTGMNTEAFF

J: TRBJ2-7
V: TRBV6-2/TRBV6-3
size: -
D: -
DNA: TGTGCCAGCAGCACTTCACAGGGATCCTACGAGCAGTACTTC
CDR3: CASSTSQGSYEQYF

J: TRBJ1-2
V: TRBV6-2/TRBV6-3
size: -
D: -
DNA: TGTGCCAGCAGTTACTCTACCGGGAGTAACTATGGCTACACCTTC
CDR3: CASSYSTGSNYGYTF

J: TRBJ2-3
V: TRBV20-1
size: -
D: -
DNA: TGCAGTGCTGGACAGTCAGATACGCAGTATTTT
CDR3: CSAGQSDTQYF

J: TRBJ1-6
V: TRBV25-1
size: -
D: -
DNA: TGTGCCAGCAGGACAACTAATTCACCCCTCCACTTT
CDR3: CASRTTNSPLHF

J: TRBJ1-1
V: TRBV29-1
size: -
D: TRBD1
DNA: TGCAGCGTTGAAGCCCGGGACAGGGTTATGAACACTGAAGCTTTCTTT
CDR3: CSVEARDRVMNTEAFF

J: TRBJ2-2
V: TRBV19
size: -
D: -
DNA: TGTGCCAGTAGTGTAACAGGGAAACCGAACACCGGGGAGCTGTTTTTT
CDR3: CASSVTGKPNTGELFF

J: TRBJ1-5
V: TRBV27
size: -
D: -
DNA: TGTGCCAGCAGGGGAGAGGGTGGCAATCAGCCCCAGCATTTT
CDR3: CASRGEGGNQPQHF

J: TRBJ2-5
V: TRBV2
size: once
D: TRBD1
DNA: TGTGCCAGCAGTGGGACAGGAGAAGAGACCCAGTACTTC
CDR3: CASSGTGEETQYF

J: TRBJ2-5
V: TRBV11-3
size: -
D: -
DNA: TGTGCCAGCAGCTCCCGACGGGACCAAGAGACCCAGTACTTC
CDR3: CASSSRRDQETQYF

J: TRBJ1-3
V: TRBV10-3
size: once
D: -
DNA: TGTGCCATAGCATCTACTGGAAACACCATATATTTT
CDR3: CAIASTGNTIYF

J: TRBJ2-5
V: TRBV3-1/TRBV3-2
size: once
D: -
DNA: TGTGCCAGCAGTCCATGGGGCTACCAAGAGACCCAGTACTTC
CDR3: CASSPWGYQETQYF

J: TRBJ2-1
V: TRBV14
size: -
D: -
DNA: TGTGCCAGCAGCCAAGATCAGGCCCGAGAGCAGTTCTTC
CDR3: CASSQDQAREQFF

J: TRBJ1-5
V: TRBV19
size: -
D: -
DNA: TGTGCCAGTAGTATGAACAGGTATGTGCAGCCCCAGCATTTT
CDR3: CASSMNRYVQPQHF

J: TRBJ2-2
V: TRBV5-1
size: once
D: TRBD1
DNA: TGCGCCAGCAGCCCCGGGACAGGGAGGACCGGGGAGCTGTTTTTT
CDR3: CASSPGTGRTGELFF

J: TRBJ2-2
V: TRBV7-8
size: once
D: -
DNA: TGTGCCAGCAGCCAGCACACCGGGGAGCTGTTTTTT
CDR3: CASSQHTGELFF

J: TRBJ2-7
V: TRBV6-2/TRBV6-3
size: few
D: TRBD2
DNA: TGTGCCAGCAGTTACCGGGAGGGGTACGAGCAGTACTTC
CDR3: CASSYREGYEQYF

J: TRBJ2-7
V: TRBV10-3
size: few
D: -
DNA: TGTGCCATCAGTCAAATTACTAGGGGGTCCTACGAGCAGTACTTC
CDR3: CAISQITRGSYEQYF

J: TRBJ2-5
V: TRBV10-3
size: -
D: TRBD1
DNA: TGTGCCATCAGCCGGGACAGTCAAGGGGAGACCCAGTACTTC
CDR3: CAISRDSQGETQYF

J: TRBJ2-5
V: TRBV5-8
size: -
D: TRBD2
DNA: TGTGCCAGCAGCTCGACTAGCGGGCTACAAGAGACCCAGTACTTC
CDR3: CASSSTSGLQETQYF

J: TRBJ2-1
V: TRBV5-4
size: -
D: -
DNA: TGTGCCAGCAGCCAAAACCTACGGGAGCAGTTCTTC
CDR3: CASSQNLREQFF

J: TRBJ2-1
V: TRBV6-5
size: -
D: TRBD1
DNA: TGTGCCAGCAGTCCCGGGACAGGGGGCGGTGAGCAGTTCTTC
CDR3: CASSPGTGGGEQFF

J: TRBJ2-2
V: TRBV19
size: -
D: -
DNA: TGTGCCAGTAGTATAGGAGCGTACACCGGGGAGCTGTTTTTT
CDR3: CASSIGAYTGELFF

J: TRBJ1-6
V: TRBV30
size: -
D: -
DNA: TGTGCCTGGAGTGGCGGGGGAGGCTCCTATAATTCACCCCTCCACTTT
CDR3: CAWSGGGGSYNSPLHF

J: TRBJ1-3
V: TRBV28
size: -
D: -
DNA: TGTGCTGCAAAGGGTGGGAGCTCTGGAAACACCATATATTTT
CDR3: CAAKGGSSGNTIYF

J: TRBJ1-4
V: TRBV7-9
size: -
D: -
DNA: TGTGCCAGCAGCTTAGCGGCGGGATGGGAAAAACTGTTTTTT
CDR3: CASSLAAGWEKLFF